Sequencing of this T cell receptor beta chain was carried out in a study of blood T cell repertoires in COVID-19. Study-wide context: Collection of acute and convalescent COVID-19 samples took place in the United States, Italy and Spain.

Clones were sequenced by immunoSEQ multiplex PCR, and TCRdb holds only the in-frame ones, with some missing. There are fewer than 250,000 clones in the sample; 70% to 80% occur only once, and roughly 12% lies in the top ten. Germline V gene lookup returns CDR1 LGHDT and CDR2 YNNKEL (reference sequence). CDR3 length: 20 amino acids. Trimming at V came to 4 bases and at J to 0 bases, leaving 16 bases not matched to a gene. This chain links TRBV3-1 (or the pseudogene TRBV3-2) with TRBJ2-1; 9 bases match TRBD1. The sequenced sample was peripheral blood. The receptor was derived from a woman aged 45-60 years with acute or convalescent COVID-19. The CDR3 region is CASSPQKGDRVTSSYNEQFF. CDR3 bases: TGTGCCAGCAGCCCCCAAAAGGGGGACAGGGTCACCTCCTCCTACAATGAGCAGTTCTTC.